This T cell receptor beta chain was recovered during a study of blood T cell repertoires in COVID-19. Overall study context: COVID-19 samples collected from the United States, Italy and Spain covered acute and convalescent phases. T cells, B-cell-depleted T cells, or PBMCs supplied cDNA or gDNA.

V was clipped by 6 bases and J by 11 bases; unmatched bases: 9. The CDR3 loop spans 13 amino acids. Germline CDR1 is MNHEY and CDR2 is SVGAGI. In the original analysis: Estimated nucleated cell counts came from reference gene primer amplification. Method: immunoSEQ multiplex PCR; TCRdb's copy keeps in-frame clones and lacks some. V, J and clone size were drawn from that table, and D and trimming were deduced from the DNA. The sample has roughly 150,000 clones, over 75% seen once. Cohort 3 donors counted as recovered after two negative PCRs, clearance, or resolved symptoms. The source is a middle-aged man who had recovered from COVID-19. The sequenced sample was PBMCs or T cells enriched from blood (not recorded which). The chain links TRBV6-5 to TRBJ1-1; TRBD1 matches 10 bases. For the CDR3, the DNA is TGTGCCAGCAGCTCCGGGACAGGGGTTGGGGCTTTCTTT. Translating it yields CASSSGTGVGAFF.